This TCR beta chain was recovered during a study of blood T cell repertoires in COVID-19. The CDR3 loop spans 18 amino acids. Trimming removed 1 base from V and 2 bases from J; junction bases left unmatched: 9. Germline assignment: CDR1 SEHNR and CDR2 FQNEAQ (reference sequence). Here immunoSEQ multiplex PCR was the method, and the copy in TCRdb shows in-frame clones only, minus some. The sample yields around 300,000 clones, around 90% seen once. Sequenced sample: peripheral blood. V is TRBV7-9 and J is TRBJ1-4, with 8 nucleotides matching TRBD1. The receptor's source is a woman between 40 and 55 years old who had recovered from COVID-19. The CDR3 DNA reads TGTGCCAGCAGCTTAGGTGCGGCAGGGGGCCCGACTAATGAAAAACTGTTTTTT. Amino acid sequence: CASSLGAAGGPTNEKLFF.